This TCR beta chain was obtained from a study of neurological immune-mediated disorders. Notes on the study in general: The greatest TCR clonal expansion occurred in HTLV-1-associated myelopathy and the least in multiple sclerosis, which fell below healthy controls. Expanded clones shared no identical CDR3 amino acid sequences across subjects, which suggested private TCR-beta repertoires in all groups.

MiXCR, run by TCRdb on the 5' RACE reads, gives a single entry per CDR3 protein. The table includes tens of thousands of distinct CDR3 sequences, about 9.3% detected once. Germline CDR1 and CDR2: SGDLS and YYNGEE. V shed 4 bases and J 2 bases; nucleotides not matched to a gene: 10. CDR3 length: 16 amino acids. This clonotype was seen repeatedly, ten times or more. The antigen is undetermined. Input material: PBMCs. This TCR derives from a woman between 40 and 55 years old with HTLV-1-associated myelopathy (HAM/TSP). The chain uses TRBV9 and TRBJ2-7, with 9 positions matching TRBD2. The CDR3 coding sequence is TGTGCCAGCAGCCTTGGGGGGCTAGCGGGGACCTACGAGCAGTACTTC. Translating gives CASSLGGLAGTYEQYF.